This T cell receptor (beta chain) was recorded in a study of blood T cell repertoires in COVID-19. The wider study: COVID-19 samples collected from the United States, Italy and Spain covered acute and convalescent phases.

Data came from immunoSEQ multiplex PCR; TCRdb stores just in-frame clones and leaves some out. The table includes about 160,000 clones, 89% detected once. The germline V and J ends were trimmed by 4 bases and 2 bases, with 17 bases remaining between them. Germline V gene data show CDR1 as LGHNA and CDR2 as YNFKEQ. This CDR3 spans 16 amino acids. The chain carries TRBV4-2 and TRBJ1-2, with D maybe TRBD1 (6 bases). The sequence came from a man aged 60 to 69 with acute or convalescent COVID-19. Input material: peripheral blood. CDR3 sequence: CASSRGGGRGNYGYTF. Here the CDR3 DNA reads TGTGCCAGCAGCCGGGGAGGGGGACGGGGGAACTATGGCTACACCTTC.